Presented here are 27 T cell receptor beta chains from one specimen sequenced in a study of shared clonotypes between healthy human individuals. CD45RO-negative, CCR7-selected cells formed the naive CD8 fraction, which excluded terminally differentiated effector memory CD45RA+ cells. Libraries were prepared by immunoSEQ multiplex PCR; TCRdb keeps only in-frame clonotypes and omits some of them. The data show about 2.1 million clones, 90% to 95% seen once. Sequencing used naive CD8+ T cells from PBMCs. These receptors originate from a man between 18 and 35 years old in good health. Some clones in this sample may be carry-over from other donors' samples.

This chain uses TRBV15 with TRBJ2-2, with 9 positions matching TRBD2. The CDR3 contains 17 residues. The V and J ends lost 0 bases and 4 bases, in that order; junction bases with no gene match: 6. The germline gives CDR1 LNHNV, CDR2 YYDKDF (reference sequence). The CDR3 bases are TGTGCCACCAGCAGAGATCGGCTAGCGGGATTCACCGGGGAGCTGTTTTTT. Translated: CATSRDRLAGFTGELFF.

Details on this clone: Other DNA sequences in this sample translate to the same CDR3. The chain is built from TRBV9 and TRBJ1-1, with unresolved D. CDR3 size: 14 residues. The V gene lost 4 bases and the J gene lost 1 base, with 11 bases spanning the gap. The germline V gene has CDR1 SGDLS and CDR2 YYNGEE. The CDR3 DNA reads as TGTGCCAGCAGCCCTCGCCCAGCGAACACTGAAGCTTTCTTT. It specifies CASSPRPANTEAFF.

In DNA form, the CDR3 reads TGTGCCAGCAAGGGCCCTGGGGCCAACGTCCTGACTTTC. Translation: CASKGPGANVLTF. J is TRBJ2-6 and V is TRBV2; no definite D call. Trimming pared 7 bases from V and 2 bases from J, leaving 6 bases between. The germline gives CDR1 SNHLY, CDR2 FYNNEI. The CDR3 loop spans 13 amino acids.

The chain is built from TRBV27 and TRBJ2-7, with 8 nucleotides matching TRBD2. The CDR3 extends over 15 amino acids. Germline values: CDR1 MNHEY, CDR2 SMNVEV (reference sequence). J gave up 0 bases and V 6 bases, and 7 bases lay outside the gene matches. The CDR3 DNA is TGTGCCAGCAGCCAACTAGCGGATAGCTCCTACGAGCAGTACTTC. Translated, it gives CASSQLADSSYEQYF.

The chain carries TRBV6-5 and TRBJ1-1; TRBD1 aligns across 10 bases. With 8 bases clipped from V and 8 bases from J, the junction kept 11 bases outside the gene matches. The germline V gene has CDR1 MNHEY and CDR2 SVGAGI. The CDR3 totals 14 residues. In DNA form, the CDR3 reads TGTGCCAGCGGCCAGGGACAGGGGATCGTCGAAGCTTTCTTT. Its protein is CASGQGQGIVEAFF.

The chain links TRBV15 to TRBJ2-2; 8 bases map to TRBD2. The germline V gene has CDR1 LNHNV and CDR2 YYDKDF (reference sequence). The CDR3 extends over 17 amino acids. The ends lost 3 bases at V and 2 bases at J; junction bases unmatched: 8. In nucleotides, the CDR3 is TGTGCCACCAGCAGGATAAGGGCGGGAGGTAACACCGGGGAGCTGTTTTTT. Protein sequence: CATSRIRAGGNTGELFF.

The count of this clone is one. The chain joins TRBV7-9 to TRBJ1-2; D gene ambiguous. This CDR3 region has 14 residues. Germline CDR1 reads SEHNR; CDR2 reads FQNEAQ (reference sequence). V was shortened by 3 bases and J by 2 bases, with 10 bases between the two germline ends. CDR3: CASSFGSSNYGYTF. CDR3 DNA: TGTGCCAGCAGCTTTGGCAGCTCCAACTATGGCTACACCTTC.

The rearrangement joins TRBV14 to TRBJ2-1; 13 bases are a match to TRBD2. The CDR3 extends over 17 amino acids. Germline V gene data show CDR1 as SGHDN and CDR2 as FVKESK. J was trimmed by 0 bases and V by 3 bases; bases with no gene match: 2. CDR3 sequence: CASSHWTSGSSYNEQFF. CDR3 bases: TGTGCCAGCAGCCATTGGACTAGCGGGAGCTCCTACAATGAGCAGTTCTTC. Using reference TRBV14 and TRBJ2-1 for the parts outside the CDR3, the full variable domain is EAGVTQFPSHSVIEKGQTVTLRCDPISGHDNLYWYRRVMGKEIKFLLHFVKESKQDESGMPNNRFLAERTGGTYSTLKVQPAELEDSGVYFCASSHWTSGSSYNEQFFGPGTRLTVL.

This rearrangement joins TRBV28 to TRBJ1-1; 8 bases fit TRBD1. Germline V lookup: CDR1 MDHEN, CDR2 SYDVKM. CDR3 length equals 15 residues. Trimming removed 6 bases from V and 6 bases from J; junction bases left unmatched: 12. The CDR3 sequence is CASRGRFQGASEAFF. The CDR3 region has the DNA TGTGCCAGCAGGGGCAGATTTCAGGGGGCCTCTGAAGCTTTCTTT.

The gene calls are TRBV2 and TRBJ2-7; TRBD1 is a possible D gene (7 bases). Germline V gene lookup returns CDR1 SNHLY and CDR2 FYNNEI. With 6 bases removed from V and 7 bases from J, the gap between germline ends came to 22 bases. The CDR3 consists of 15 residues. CDR3 in DNA: TGTGCCAGCAGGCCCTCACAGGGGACTCCCTCTGAGCAGTACTTC. As protein: CASRPSQGTPSEQYF.

The CDR3 here is CASSFTGTGVYEQYF. In nucleotides, the CDR3 is TGTGCCAGCAGTTTCACCGGGACAGGAGTCTACGAGCAGTACTTC. This chain connects TRBV28 to TRBJ2-7, with 8 nucleotides matching TRBD1. With 3 bases clipped from V and 3 bases from J, the junction kept 7 bases outside the gene matches. The CDR3 length is 15 residues. The germline V gene has CDR1 MDHEN and CDR2 SYDVKM. The full variable domain, rest sourced from reference TRBV28 and TRBJ2-7, is DVKVTQSSRYLVKRTGEKVFLECVQDMDHENMFWYRQDPGLGLRLIYFSYDVKMKEKGDIPEGYSVSREKKERFSLILESASTNQTSMYLCASSFTGTGVYEQYFGPGTRLTVT.

V usage is TRBV19 and J usage is TRBJ1-2; 8 positions agree with TRBD1. In germline, CDR1 is LNHDA, CDR2 SQIVND (reference sequence). The CDR3 extends over 15 amino acids. Unmatched junction bases numbered 9, after V lost 3 bases and J lost 6 bases. CDR3 sequence (DNA): TGTGCCAGTAGTATCGGGGCAGGGGGCGTAGATGGCTACACCTTC. Encoded protein: CASSIGAGGVDGYTF.

V gene TRBV6-1 combines with J gene TRBJ1-1; D not certain. This CDR3 is built from 11 residues. Per the germline V gene, CDR1 is MNHNS and CDR2 is SASEGT. Trimming took off 2 bases at V and 7 bases at J, with 5 bases between the two ends. The CDR3 DNA is TGTGCCAGCAGTGAATTGAGTGAAGCTTTCTTT. Protein product: CASSELSEAFF.

This clone came up once. V gene TRBV27 combines with J gene TRBJ2-7; D call uncertain. The CDR3 consists of 16 residues. CDR1 and CDR2 (germline): MNHEY, SMNVEV (reference sequence). V was pared by 4 bases and J by 2 bases, with 18 bases between. The DNA for the CDR3 is TGTGCCAGCAGTTCTTTAGGCAGGCCCTCACCCTACGAGCAGTACTTC. This sequence encodes CASSSLGRPSPYEQYF.

The chain carries TRBV28 and TRBJ1-2, with a tentative D call TRBD1 (5 bases). This CDR3 contains 14 residues. CDR1 is MDHEN, CDR2 SYDVKM, per germline. V shed 2 bases and J shed 7 bases, with 14 bases lying between them. This CDR3 reads CASSLKGWDFGYTF. CDR3 coding DNA: TGTGCCAGCAGTTTAAAGGGGTGGGACTTTGGCTACACCTTC.

J is TRBJ2-5 and V is TRBV27, with no clear D. The CDR3 contains 16 residues. Trimming pared 2 bases from V and 2 bases from J, leaving 15 bases between. Germline V gene data show CDR1 as MNHEY and CDR2 as SMNVEV (reference sequence). CDR3 residues: CASSLAPRHGQETQYF. DNA of the CDR3: TGTGCCAGCAGTTTAGCACCCCGGCACGGGCAAGAGACCCAGTACTTC.

The V and J genes are TRBV4-1 and TRBJ1-1; D possibly corresponds to TRBD1 (6 bases). The CDR3 consists of 16 residues. In germline, CDR1 is MGHRA, CDR2 YSYEKL. Between the trimmed V and J ends, which lost 4 bases and 0 bases, there was a span of 15 bases. CDR3 bases: TGCGCCAGCAGCCCCGGTACAGGGCAGTTGAACACTGAAGCTTTCTTT. It specifies CASSPGTGQLNTEAFF.

To note about this clone: An end of the junction does not agree with germline; a read error may underlie this. The chain employs TRBV27 and TRBJ2-7; 8 bases map to TRBD2. Germline V gives CDR1 MNHEY, CDR2 SMNVEV (reference sequence). The CDR3 spans 14 residues. CDR3 sequence reads: CASSVSGLAYEQYF. Here the CDR3 DNA reads TGTGCCAGCAGTGTATCGGGACTAGCCTACGAGCAGTACTTC.

The chain links TRBV27 to TRBJ2-5; 10 bases are a match to TRBD2. J lost 0 bases, V lost 0 bases, and 4 bases had no gene match. The CDR3 length is 17 residues. Germline-derived CDR1 and CDR2 are MNHEY and SMNVEV (reference sequence). CDR3 protein: CASSLSGGLAYQETQYF. The CDR3 nucleotides read TGTGCCAGCAGTTTATCGGGGGGACTAGCGTACCAAGAGACCCAGTACTTC.

This chain connects TRBV9 to TRBJ1-3; D is undetermined. Germline values: CDR1 SGDLS, CDR2 YYNGEE. V was trimmed by 0 bases and J by 8 bases, leaving 12 bases between them. CDR3 length equals 14 residues. This CDR3 reads CASSVGSRFDTIYF. The CDR3 DNA sequence: TGTGCCAGCAGCGTAGGAAGCAGGTTCGACACCATATATTTT. Combining the CDR3 with reference TRBV9 and TRBJ1-3 gives the whole variable domain DSGVTQTPKHLITATGQRVTLRCSPRSGDLSVYWYQQSLDQGLQFLIQYYNGEERAKGNILERFSAQQFPDLHSELNLSSLELGDSALYFCASSVGSRFDTIYFGEGSWLTVV.

In its sample, this clone was seen once. CDR3 sequence reads: CASSLGTSGRNILTYEQYF. Here the CDR3 DNA reads TGTGCCAGCAGTTTAGGCACTAGCGGGAGGAACATCCTGACCTACGAGCAGTACTTC. The V gene is TRBV28, the J gene TRBJ2-7, with TRBD2 identical over 12 bases. Germline lookup yields CDR1 MDHEN and CDR2 SYDVKM. The CDR3 consists of 19 residues. The V segment lost 2 bases and the J segment 2 bases; nucleotides outside the gene matches: 13.

The V and J genes are TRBV5-6 and TRBJ2-1, with D possibly being TRBD2 (6 bases). Trimming stripped 3 bases from V and 0 bases from J, with 13 bases between. CDR1 SGHDT and CDR2 YYEEEE come from the germline V gene. The CDR3 sequence is 16 residues long. CDR3 amino acids: CASSWGTPSSYNEQFF. The CDR3 nucleotides are TGTGCCAGCAGCTGGGGGACTCCAAGCTCCTACAATGAGCAGTTCTTC.

The chain couples TRBV9 to TRBJ2-1; 8 bases line up with TRBD2. Germline assignment: CDR1 SGDLS and CDR2 YYNGEE. The CDR3 covers 17 residues. Germline trimming cut 1 base from V and 6 bases from J; bases unmatched to any gene: 12. The CDR3 coding sequence is TGTGCCAGCAGCGTACTCTTGGCGGGAGGTAGGCTCAATGAGCAGTTCTTC. Its protein is CASSVLLAGGRLNEQFF.

This clone came up a few times. The chain employs TRBV11-2 and TRBJ1-2, with unresolved D. V shed 1 base and J shed 6 bases, with 12 bases lying between them. The CDR3 is 14 residues long. The V gene's germline CDR1 is SGHAT and CDR2 FQNNGV. CDR3 coding DNA: TGTGCCAGCAGCTTAGTTATTGGGCAGGATGGCTACACCTTC. Its translation is CASSLVIGQDGYTF.

This clone showed up just once. The chain joins TRBV7-8 to TRBJ2-1; 9 bases agree with TRBD2. CDR3 length equals 15 residues. Germline V lookup: CDR1 SGHVS, CDR2 FQNEAQ. Losses at the gene ends were 3 bases for V and 5 bases for J; bases not matched to a gene: 5. CDR3 region: CASSLGGRADNEQFF. The DNA for the CDR3 is TGTGCCAGCAGCTTGGGCGGGAGGGCCGACAATGAGCAGTTCTTC. Drawing the rest from reference TRBV7-8 and TRBJ2-1, the complete variable domain is GAGVSQSPRYKVAKRGQDVALRCDPISGHVSLFWYQQALGQGPEFLTYFQNEAQLDKSGLPSDRFFAERPEGSVSTLKIQRTQQEDSAVYLCASSLGGRADNEQFFGPGTRLTVL.

V gene TRBV9 combines with J gene TRBJ2-1; D is perhaps TRBD2 (6 bases). V was shortened by 4 bases and J by 10 bases, with 27 bases between the two germline ends. Germline V gene data show CDR1 as SGDLS and CDR2 as YYNGEE. CDR3 length: 17 residues. The CDR3 loop is CASSQNRISGSGREQFF. The CDR3 coding sequence is TGTGCCAGCAGCCAGAACCGGATTAGCGGAAGCGGGCGAGAGCAGTTCTTC.

About this clone itself: This sample also contains other DNA sequences that code for the same CDR3. The chain carries TRBV18 and TRBJ1-1; 7 bases map to TRBD1. With V trimmed by 6 bases and J by 3 bases, 4 bases remained unmatched. Germline V lookup: CDR1 KGHSH, CDR2 LQKENI. There are 13 residues in the CDR3. CDR3 in amino acids: CASSQGGYTEAFF. In DNA form, the CDR3 reads TGTGCCAGCTCGCAAGGGGGCTACACTGAAGCTTTCTTT. Variable domain in full (rest from reference TRBV18 and TRBJ1-1): NAGVMQNPRHLVRRRGQEARLRCSPMKGHSHVYWYRQLPEEGLKFMVYLQKENIIDESGMPKERFSAEFPKEGPSILRIQQVVRGDSAAYFCASSQGGYTEAFFGQGTRLTVV.